The 8 T cell receptor beta chains below come from one sample, sequenced in a study of shared clonotypes between healthy human individuals. The repertoire was sequenced with immunoSEQ multiplex PCR; TCRdb's copy has only in-frame clones and lacks some. The sample records around 700,000 clones, about 90% being singletons. Naive CD8 cells, CD45RO-negative and positively selected for CCR7, excluded terminally differentiated effector memory CD45RA+ cells. Sequences were obtained from naive CD8+ T cells sorted from blood. The source of these receptors is a man aged 30 to 45 in good health.

This chain joins TRBV10-2 and TRBJ1-5; D is perhaps TRBD1 (5 bases). The V end was cut by 4 bases, the J end by 7 bases, with 20 bases between. Germline CDR1 WSHSY, CDR2 SAAADI. The CDR3 consists of 16 residues. This CDR3 reads CASSVSSGRGGQPQHF. The CDR3 nucleotides are TGCGCCAGCAGTGTTTCGTCAGGGCGAGGAGGGCAGCCCCAGCATTTT.

The chain recombines TRBV5-1 with TRBJ1-1, with a weak D call TRBD1 (6 bases). CDR3 length: 18 amino acids. The germline V gene encodes CDR1 SGHRS and CDR2 YFSETQ. The V end lost 0 bases, the J end lost 0 bases, and 18 bases lay between the germline ends. The CDR3 is CASSLGAGARAMNTEAFF. CDR3 DNA: TGCGCCAGCAGCTTGGGGGCAGGGGCGCGGGCTATGAACACTGAAGCTTTCTTT.

The chain couples TRBV2 to TRBJ2-3; perhaps D is TRBD1 or TRBD2 (5 bases each). This CDR3 has 15 residues. CDR1 is SNHLY, CDR2 FYNNEI, per germline. Trimming cost V 4 bases and J 4 bases, with 15 bases left between them. Here the CDR3 DNA reads TGTGCCAGCAGTGTTCGGGGCCCAGAAGCAGATACGCAGTATTTT. It translates to CASSVRGPEADTQYF.

The rearrangement joins TRBV5-1 to TRBJ2-1; 9 bases fit TRBD2. V was pared by 5 bases and J by 4 bases, with 13 bases of the junction left unmatched. Germline V lookup: CDR1 SGHRS, CDR2 YFSETQ. The CDR3 totals 17 residues. The chain's CDR3 is CASSWEGRTSAYNEQFF. Here the CDR3 DNA reads TGCGCCAGCAGTTGGGAGGGGAGGACTAGCGCTTACAATGAGCAGTTCTTC. The variable domain in full, with the rest retrieved from reference TRBV5-1 and TRBJ2-1, is KAGVTQTPRYLIKTRGQQVTLSCSPISGHRSVSWYQQTPGQGLQFLFEYFSETQRNKGNFPGRFSGRQFSNSRSEMNVSTLELGDSALYLCASSWEGRTSAYNEQFFGPGTRLTVL.

The V call is TRBV21-1, the J call TRBJ1-5. TRBV21-1 is termed a pseudogene. The CDR3 extends over 13 amino acids. CDR3 nucleotide sequence: TGTGCCAGCAGTTTAGTGGGCAATCAGCCCCAGCATTTT. Translation gives CASSLVGNQPQHF.

The chain combines TRBV6-5 with TRBJ2-7; possible D gene TRBD2, 6 bases. The V end lost 5 bases, the J end lost 5 bases, and 19 bases lay between the germline ends. This CDR3 has 15 residues. CDR1 is MNHEY and CDR2 is SVGAGI in the germline V gene. CDR3 sequence reads: CASSARLDGYDEQYF. CDR3 sequence (DNA): TGTGCCAGCAGTGCCAGACTAGATGGGTATGACGAGCAGTACTTC.

The chain couples TRBV4-3 to TRBJ2-7; D possibly uses TRBD1 or TRBD2 (5 bases each). Trimming took off 0 bases at V and 0 bases at J, with 12 bases between the two ends. The CDR3 is 16 residues long. Germline CDR1 is LGHNA and CDR2 is YSLEER. In DNA, the CDR3 is TGCGCCAGCAGCCAAGATTCGGGACCGAACTCCTACGAGCAGTACTTC. Translating gives CASSQDSGPNSYEQYF.

J is TRBJ2-3 and V is TRBV27; 10 nucleotides align to TRBD2. Looked up from germline, CDR1 is MNHEY and CDR2 is SMNVEV (reference sequence). This CDR3 has 23 amino acids. Trimming took 5 bases from V and 1 from J; bases not matched to a gene: 27. Here the CDR3 reads CASSPWGAGLAGGQFVRTDTQYF. CDR3 sequence (DNA): TGTGCCAGCAGTCCATGGGGGGCGGGCTTAGCGGGAGGTCAGTTTGTTCGCACAGATACGCAGTATTTT.